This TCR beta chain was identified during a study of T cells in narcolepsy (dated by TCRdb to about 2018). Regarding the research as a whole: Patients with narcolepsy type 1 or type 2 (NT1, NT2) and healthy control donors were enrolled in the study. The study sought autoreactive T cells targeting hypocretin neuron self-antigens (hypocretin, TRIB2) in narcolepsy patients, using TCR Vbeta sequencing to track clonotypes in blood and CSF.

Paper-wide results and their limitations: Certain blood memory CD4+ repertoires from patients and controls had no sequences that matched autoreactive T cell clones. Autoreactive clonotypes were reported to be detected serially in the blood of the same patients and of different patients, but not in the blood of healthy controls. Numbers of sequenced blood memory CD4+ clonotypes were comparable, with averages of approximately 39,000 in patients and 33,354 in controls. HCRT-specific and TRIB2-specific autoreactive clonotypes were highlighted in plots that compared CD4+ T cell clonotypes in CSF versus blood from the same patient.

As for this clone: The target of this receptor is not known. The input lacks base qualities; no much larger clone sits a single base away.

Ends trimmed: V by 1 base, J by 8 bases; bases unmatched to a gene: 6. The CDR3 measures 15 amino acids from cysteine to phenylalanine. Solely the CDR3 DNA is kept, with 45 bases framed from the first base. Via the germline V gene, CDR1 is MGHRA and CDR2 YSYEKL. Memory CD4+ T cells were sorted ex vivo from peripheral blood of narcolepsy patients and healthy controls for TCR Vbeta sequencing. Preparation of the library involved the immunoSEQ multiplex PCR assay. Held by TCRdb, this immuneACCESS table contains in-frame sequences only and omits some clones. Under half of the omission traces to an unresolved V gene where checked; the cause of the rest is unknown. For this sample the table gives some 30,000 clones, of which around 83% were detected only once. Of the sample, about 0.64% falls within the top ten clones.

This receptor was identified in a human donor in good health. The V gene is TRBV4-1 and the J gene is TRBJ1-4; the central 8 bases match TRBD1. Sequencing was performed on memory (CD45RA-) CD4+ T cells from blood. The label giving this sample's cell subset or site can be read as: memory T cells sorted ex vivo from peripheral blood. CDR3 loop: CASSQAGTGWEKLFF. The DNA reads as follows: TGCGCCAGCAGCCAAGCGGGGACAGGTTGGGAAAAACTGTTTTTT.